Listed below are T cell receptor beta chains from one sample, sequenced in a study of control samples from healthy donors and cancer patients. TCRdb's table, derived via immunoSEQ multiplex PCR, lists solely in-frame clones and lacks some. The table records roughly 140,000 clones, over 85% of them present only once. The source material was blood. These receptors all stem from a middle-aged man in good health. Each CDR3 is given with its conserved first and last residue.

TRBJ1-6	16	TRBV3-1/TRBV3-2	CASSQARTVNNSPLHF
TRBJ1-3	15	TRBV10-1	CASSEQQGSGNTIYF
TRBJ1-2	13	TRBV28	CASSLLRGYGYTF
TRBJ2-3	15	TRBV18	CASSPLAGGTDTQYF
TRBJ1-6	13	TRBV27	CASHRGLRSPLHF
TRBJ1-5	14	TRBV6-4	CASSAQGAGQPQHF
TRBJ2-7	16	TRBV5-8	CASSHIDGRTSYEQYF
TRBJ1-1	13	TRBV6-5	CASRGRMNTEAFF
TRBJ2-7	13	TRBV5-1	CASSSQGMGEQYF
TRBJ1-3	14	TRBV19	CASMDRASGNTIYF
TRBJ2-7	11	TRBV30	CAWSVGPEQYF